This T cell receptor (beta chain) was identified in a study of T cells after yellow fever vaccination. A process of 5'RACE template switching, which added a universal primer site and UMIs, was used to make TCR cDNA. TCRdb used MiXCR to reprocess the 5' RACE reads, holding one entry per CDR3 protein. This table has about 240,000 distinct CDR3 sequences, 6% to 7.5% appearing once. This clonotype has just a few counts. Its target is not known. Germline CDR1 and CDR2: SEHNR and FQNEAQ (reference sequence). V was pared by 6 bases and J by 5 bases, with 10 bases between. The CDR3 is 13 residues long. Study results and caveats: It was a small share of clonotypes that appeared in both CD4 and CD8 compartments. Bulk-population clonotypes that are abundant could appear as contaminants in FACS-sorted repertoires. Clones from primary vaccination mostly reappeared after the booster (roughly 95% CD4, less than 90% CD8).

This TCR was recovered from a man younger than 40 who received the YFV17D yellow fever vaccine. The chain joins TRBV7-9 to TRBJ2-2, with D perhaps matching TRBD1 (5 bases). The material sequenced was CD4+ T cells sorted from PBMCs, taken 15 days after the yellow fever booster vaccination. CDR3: CASRNQGTGELFF. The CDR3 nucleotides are TGTGCCAGCAGAAACCAGGGAACCGGGGAGCTGTTTTTT.